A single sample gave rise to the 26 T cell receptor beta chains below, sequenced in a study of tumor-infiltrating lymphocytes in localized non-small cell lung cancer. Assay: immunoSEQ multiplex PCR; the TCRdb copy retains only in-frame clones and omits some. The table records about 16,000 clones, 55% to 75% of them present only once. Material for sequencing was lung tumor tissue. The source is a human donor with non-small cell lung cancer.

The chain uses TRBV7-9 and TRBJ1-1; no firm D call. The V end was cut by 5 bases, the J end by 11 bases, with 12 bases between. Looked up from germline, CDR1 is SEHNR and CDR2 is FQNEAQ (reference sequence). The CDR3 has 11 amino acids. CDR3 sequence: CASSPQTEAFF. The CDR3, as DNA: TGTGCCAGCAGCCCACAGACGGAGGCTTTCTTT.

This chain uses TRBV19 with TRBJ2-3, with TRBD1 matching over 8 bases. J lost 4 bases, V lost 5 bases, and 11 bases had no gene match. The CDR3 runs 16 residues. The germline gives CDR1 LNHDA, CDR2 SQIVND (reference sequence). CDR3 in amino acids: CASSWDQGARSDTQYF. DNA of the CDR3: TGTGCCAGTAGTTGGGACCAGGGGGCACGTTCAGATACGCAGTATTTT.

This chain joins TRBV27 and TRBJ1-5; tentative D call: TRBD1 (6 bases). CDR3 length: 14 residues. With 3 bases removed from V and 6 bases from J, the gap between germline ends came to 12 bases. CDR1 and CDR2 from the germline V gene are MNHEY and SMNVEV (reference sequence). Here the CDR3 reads CASSLGQFGQPQHF. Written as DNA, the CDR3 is TGTGCCAGCAGTTTGGGACAATTTGGTCAGCCCCAGCATTTT.

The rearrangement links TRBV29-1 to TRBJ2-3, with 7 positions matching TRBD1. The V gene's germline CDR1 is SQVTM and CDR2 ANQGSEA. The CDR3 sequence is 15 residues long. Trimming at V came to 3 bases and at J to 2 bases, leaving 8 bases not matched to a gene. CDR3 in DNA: TGCAGCGTTGACCGGACAGGCGAGACCACAGATACGCAGTATTTT. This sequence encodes CSVDRTGETTDTQYF.

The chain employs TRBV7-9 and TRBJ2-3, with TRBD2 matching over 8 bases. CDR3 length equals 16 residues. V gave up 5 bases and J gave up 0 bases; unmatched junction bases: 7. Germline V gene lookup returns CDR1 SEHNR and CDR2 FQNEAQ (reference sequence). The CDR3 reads CASSPGAGASTDTQYF. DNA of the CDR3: TGTGCCAGCAGCCCTGGAGCGGGGGCCAGCACAGATACGCAGTATTTT.

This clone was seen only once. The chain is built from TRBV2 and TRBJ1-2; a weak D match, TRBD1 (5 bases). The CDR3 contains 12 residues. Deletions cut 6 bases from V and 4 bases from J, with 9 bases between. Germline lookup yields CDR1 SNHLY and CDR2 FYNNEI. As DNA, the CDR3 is TGTGCCAGCAGGGGGCTCCCCTATGGCTACACCTTC. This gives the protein CASRGLPYGYTF. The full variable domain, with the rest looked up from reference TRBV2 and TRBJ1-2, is EPEVTQTPSHQVTQMGQEVILRCVPISNHLYFYWYRQILGQKVEFLVSFYNNEISEKSEIFDDQFSVERPDGSNFTLKIRSTKLEDSAMYFCASRGLPYGYTFGSGTRLTVV.

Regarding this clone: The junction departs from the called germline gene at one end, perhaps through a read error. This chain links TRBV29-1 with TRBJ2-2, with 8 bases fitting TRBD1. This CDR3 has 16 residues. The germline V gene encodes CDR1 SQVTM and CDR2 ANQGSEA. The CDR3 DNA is TGCAGCGTGGAAGGTTCGGGACAGGTACACACCGGGGAGCTGTTTTTT. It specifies CSVEGSGQVHTGELFF.

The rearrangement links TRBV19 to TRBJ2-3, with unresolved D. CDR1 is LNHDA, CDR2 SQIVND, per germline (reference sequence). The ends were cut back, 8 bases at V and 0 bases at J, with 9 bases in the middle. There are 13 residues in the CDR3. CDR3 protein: CASGQTSTDTQYF. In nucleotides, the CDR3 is TGTGCCAGTGGGCAAACTAGCACAGATACGCAGTATTTT.

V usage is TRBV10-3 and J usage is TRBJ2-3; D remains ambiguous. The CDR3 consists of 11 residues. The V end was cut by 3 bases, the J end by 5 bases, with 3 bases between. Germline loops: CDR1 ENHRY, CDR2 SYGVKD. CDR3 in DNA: TGTGCCATCAGTGATAGAGATACGCAGTATTTT. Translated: CAISDRDTQYF.

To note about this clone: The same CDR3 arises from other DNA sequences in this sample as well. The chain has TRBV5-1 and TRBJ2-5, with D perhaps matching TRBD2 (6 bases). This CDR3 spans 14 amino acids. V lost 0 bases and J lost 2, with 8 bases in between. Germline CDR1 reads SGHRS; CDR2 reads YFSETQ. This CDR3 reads CASSLEGRQETQYF. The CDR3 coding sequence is TGCGCCAGCAGCTTGGAAGGGAGGCAAGAGACCCAGTACTTC. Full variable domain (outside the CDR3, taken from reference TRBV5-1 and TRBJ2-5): KAGVTQTPRYLIKTRGQQVTLSCSPISGHRSVSWYQQTPGQGLQFLFEYFSETQRNKGNFPGRFSGRQFSNSRSEMNVSTLELGDSALYLCASSLEGRQETQYFGPGTRLLVL.

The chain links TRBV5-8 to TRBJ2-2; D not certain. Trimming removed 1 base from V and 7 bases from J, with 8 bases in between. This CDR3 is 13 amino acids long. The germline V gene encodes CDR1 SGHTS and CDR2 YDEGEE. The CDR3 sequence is CASSLLRGGELFF. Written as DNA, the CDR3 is TGTGCCAGCAGCTTGCTCCGCGGCGGGGAGCTGTTTTTT.

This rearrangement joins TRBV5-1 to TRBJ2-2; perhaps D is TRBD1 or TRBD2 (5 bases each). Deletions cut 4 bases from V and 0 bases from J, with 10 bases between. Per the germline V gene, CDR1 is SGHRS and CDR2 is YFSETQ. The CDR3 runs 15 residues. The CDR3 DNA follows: TGCGCCAGCAGCCCCGGGACGGCGAACACCGGGGAGCTGTTTTTT. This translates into CASSPGTANTGELFF.

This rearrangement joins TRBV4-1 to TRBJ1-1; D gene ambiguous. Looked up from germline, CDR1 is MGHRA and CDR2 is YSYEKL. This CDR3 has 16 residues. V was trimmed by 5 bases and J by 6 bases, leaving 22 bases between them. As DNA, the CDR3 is TGCGCCAGCAGCGAGACCCCGGGCGGGGAAAGCGCTGAAGCTTTCTTT. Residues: CASSETPGGESAEAFF.

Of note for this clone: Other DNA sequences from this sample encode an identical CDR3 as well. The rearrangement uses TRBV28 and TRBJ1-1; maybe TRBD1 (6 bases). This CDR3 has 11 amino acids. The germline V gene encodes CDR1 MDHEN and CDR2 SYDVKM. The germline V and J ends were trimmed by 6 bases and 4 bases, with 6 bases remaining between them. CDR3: CASSRGTEAFF. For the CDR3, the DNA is TGTGCCAGCAGCAGGGGCACTGAAGCTTTCTTT.

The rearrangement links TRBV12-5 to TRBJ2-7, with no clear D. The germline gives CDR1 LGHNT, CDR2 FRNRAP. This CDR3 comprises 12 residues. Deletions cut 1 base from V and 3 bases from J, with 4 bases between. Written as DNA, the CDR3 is TGTGCTAGTGGTTTGGGGGACTACGAGCAGTACTTC. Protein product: CASGLGDYEQYF.

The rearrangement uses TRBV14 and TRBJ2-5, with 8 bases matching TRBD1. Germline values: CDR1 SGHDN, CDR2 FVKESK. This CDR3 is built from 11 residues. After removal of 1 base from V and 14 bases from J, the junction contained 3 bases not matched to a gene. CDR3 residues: CASSQADRVYF. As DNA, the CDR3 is TGTGCCAGCAGCCAAGCGGACAGGGTATACTTC.

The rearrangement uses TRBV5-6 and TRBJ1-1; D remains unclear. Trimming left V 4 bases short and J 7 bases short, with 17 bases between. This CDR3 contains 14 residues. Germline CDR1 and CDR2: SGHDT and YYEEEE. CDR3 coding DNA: TGTGCCAGCAGCCGGCGGGTAAACATGCGTGAAGCTTTCTTT. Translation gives CASSRRVNMREAFF.

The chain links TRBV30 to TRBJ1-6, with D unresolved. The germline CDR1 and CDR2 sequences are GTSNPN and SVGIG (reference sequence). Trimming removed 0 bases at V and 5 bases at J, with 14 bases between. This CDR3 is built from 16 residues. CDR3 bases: TGTGCCTGGAGTGTCCCCGCCGGAGTAGATAATTCACCCCTCCACTTT. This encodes CAWSVPAGVDNSPLHF.

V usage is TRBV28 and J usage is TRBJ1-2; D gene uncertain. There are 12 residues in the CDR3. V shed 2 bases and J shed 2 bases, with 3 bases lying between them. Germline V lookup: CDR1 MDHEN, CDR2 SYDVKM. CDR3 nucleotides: TGTGCCAGCAGTTTACAGAACTATGGCTACACCTTC. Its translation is CASSLQNYGYTF.

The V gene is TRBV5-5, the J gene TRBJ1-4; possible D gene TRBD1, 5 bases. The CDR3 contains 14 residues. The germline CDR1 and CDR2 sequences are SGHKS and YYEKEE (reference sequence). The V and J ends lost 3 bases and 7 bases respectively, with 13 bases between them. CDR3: CASSSGRGGEKLFF. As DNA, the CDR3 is TGTGCCAGCAGCTCCGGACGGGGCGGTGAAAAACTGTTTTTT.

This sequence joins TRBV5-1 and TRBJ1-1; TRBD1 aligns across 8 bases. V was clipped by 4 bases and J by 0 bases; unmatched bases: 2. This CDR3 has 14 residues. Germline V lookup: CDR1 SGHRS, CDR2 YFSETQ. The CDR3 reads CASSIRGLNTEAFF. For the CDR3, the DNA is TGCGCCAGCAGCATCAGGGGGCTGAACACTGAAGCTTTCTTT.

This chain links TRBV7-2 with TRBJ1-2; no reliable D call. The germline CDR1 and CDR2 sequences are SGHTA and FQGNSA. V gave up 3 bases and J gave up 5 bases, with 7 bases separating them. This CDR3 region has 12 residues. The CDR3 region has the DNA TGTGCCAGCAGCTTGGCTGAGTATGGCTACACCTTC. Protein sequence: CASSLAEYGYTF.

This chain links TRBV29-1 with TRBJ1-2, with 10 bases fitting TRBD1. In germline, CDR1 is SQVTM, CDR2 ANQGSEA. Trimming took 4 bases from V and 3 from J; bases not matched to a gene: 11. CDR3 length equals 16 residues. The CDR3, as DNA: TGCAGCGTTGGGGGGACAGGGGATTTGCGGTACTATGGCTACACCTTC. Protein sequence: CSVGGTGDLRYYGYTF.

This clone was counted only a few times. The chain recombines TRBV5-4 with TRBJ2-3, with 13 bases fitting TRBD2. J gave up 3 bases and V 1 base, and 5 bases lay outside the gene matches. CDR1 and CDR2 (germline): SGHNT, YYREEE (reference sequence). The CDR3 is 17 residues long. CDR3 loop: CASSLRTSGRVTDTQYF. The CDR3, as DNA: TGTGCCAGCAGCTTGCGAACTAGCGGGAGGGTTACAGATACGCAGTATTTT. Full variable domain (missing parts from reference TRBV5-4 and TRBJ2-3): ETGVTQSPTHLIKTRGQQVTLRCSSQSGHNTVSWYQQALGQGPQFIFQYYREEENGRGNFPPRFSGLQFPNYSSELNVNALELDDSALYLCASSLRTSGRVTDTQYFGPGTRLTVL.

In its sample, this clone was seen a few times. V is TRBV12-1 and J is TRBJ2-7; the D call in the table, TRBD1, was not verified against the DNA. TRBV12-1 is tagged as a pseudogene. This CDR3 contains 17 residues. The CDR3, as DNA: TGTGCCAGCAGCTCAGACCTCCGGGACAGGATAGAGGACGAGCAGTACTTC. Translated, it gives CASSSDLRDRIEDEQYF.

Here the CDR3 reads CAGAEQGGTEAFF. CDR3 nucleotides: TGTGCCGGGGCTGAACAGGGAGGTACTGAAGCTTTCTTT. The chain uses TRBV5-4 and TRBJ1-1; tentative D call: TRBD1 (6 bases). Trimming removed 10 bases at V and 5 bases at J, with 18 bases between. The CDR3 consists of 13 residues. CDR1 and CDR2 (germline): SGHNT, YYREEE (reference sequence).